The 25 T cell receptor beta chains presented below share a single source sample, sequenced in a study of cytomegalovirus exposure and HLA in healthy donors. PCR employed 60 Vbeta and 13 Jbeta primers. Sequencing used immunoSEQ multiplex PCR; TCRdb keeps in-frame clones, though not all of them. Here the sample spans under 150,000 clones, roughly 9.4% being singletons. Sequencing used PBMCs. Receptors were obtained from a male donor in good health and CMV-seronegative.

In its sample, this clone was seen a few times. The rearrangement links TRBV28 to TRBJ2-5; D call uncertain. V was cut by 6 bases and J by 2 bases, with 4 bases left in between. CDR1 is MDHEN and CDR2 is SYDVKM in the germline V gene. The CDR3 contains 11 residues. The CDR3 DNA is TGTGCCAGCAGGGCTCAAGAGACCCAGTACTTC. Protein sequence: CASRAQETQYF. The variable domain in full, with the rest retrieved from reference TRBV28 and TRBJ2-5, is DVKVTQSSRYLVKRTGEKVFLECVQDMDHENMFWYRQDPGLGLRLIYFSYDVKMKEKGDIPEGYSVSREKKERFSLILESASTNQTSMYLCASRAQETQYFGPGTRLLVL.

This clone was recorded a few times. The CDR3 loop reads CASSDSLYQPQHF. The CDR3 coding sequence is TGTGCCAGCAGTGATTCTCTATATCAGCCCCAGCATTTT. This sequence joins TRBV25-1 and TRBJ1-5; D is undetermined. V was cut by 3 bases and J by 5 bases, with 8 bases left in between. The CDR3 sequence is 13 residues long. Germline V gives CDR1 MGHDK, CDR2 SYGVNS.

There are a few counts of this clone. This rearrangement joins TRBV9 to TRBJ2-2, with 9 positions matching TRBD2. V trimming: 1 base; J trimming: 1 base; junction bases outside the gene matches: 2. The CDR3 is 16 residues long. The V gene's germline CDR1 is SGDLS and CDR2 YYNGEE. The CDR3 DNA follows: TGTGCCAGCAGCGTATCTAGCGGGAAGAACACCGGGGAGCTGTTTTTT. Its translation: CASSVSSGKNTGELFF.

The chain combines TRBV18 with TRBJ1-4, with D tentatively TRBD1 (5 bases). CDR3 length: 13 amino acids. V lost 1 base and J 8 bases, leaving 8 bases between the germline ends. Germline CDR1 reads KGHSH; CDR2 reads LQKENI. The CDR3 loop is CASSPLDSEKLFF. DNA of the CDR3: TGTGCCAGCTCACCACTCGACAGCGAAAAACTGTTTTTT.

Remarks on this clone: The junction shows a germline mismatch at one end, possibly a read error. This chain links TRBV7-7 with TRBJ2-1; TRBD1 is a possible D gene (5 bases). This CDR3 comprises 14 residues. Germline lookup yields CDR1 SSHAT and CDR2 FNYEAQ (reference sequence). The CDR3 coding sequence is TGTGCTAGCAGCTTAGGCGACAGCAACAATGAGCAGTTCTTC. As protein: CASSLGDSNNEQFF. The complete variable domain, with remaining parts taken from reference TRBV7-7 and TRBJ2-1, reads GAGVSQSPRYKVTKRGQDVTLRCDPISSHATLYWYQQALGQGPEFLTYFNYEAQPDKSGLPSDRFSAERPEGSISTLTIQRTEQRDSAMYRCASSLGDSNNEQFFGPGTRLTVL.

This sequence joins TRBV7-6 and TRBJ1-4, with 8 positions matching TRBD1. Per the germline V gene, CDR1 is SGHVS and CDR2 is FNYEAQ. CDR3 size: 15 residues. V shed 1 base and J 8 bases; nucleotides not matched to a gene: 6. CDR3 residues: CASSLETGEREKLFF. The CDR3 DNA follows: TGTGCCAGCAGCTTAGAGACAGGGGAAAGGGAAAAACTGTTTTTT.

J is TRBJ2-3 and V is TRBV19; 7 nucleotides agree with TRBD2. The CDR3 spans 17 residues. With 3 bases clipped from V and 6 bases from J, the junction kept 15 bases outside the gene matches. The V gene's germline CDR1 is LNHDA and CDR2 SQIVND (reference sequence). CDR3 DNA sequence: TGTGCCAGTAGTATCGGATTGGTAGCGGGTCGTTTGGATACGCAGTATTTT. Translating gives CASSIGLVAGRLDTQYF.

J is TRBJ2-7 and V is TRBV6-1; 10 bases are a match to TRBD1. CDR1 and CDR2 (germline): MNHNS, SASEGT. The CDR3 runs to 14 residues. The V and J ends lost 4 bases and 2 bases, in that order; junction bases with no gene match: 2. CDR3 nucleotide sequence: TGTGCCAGCAGTGGACAGGGGGCCACCTACGAGCAGTACTTC. Encoded protein: CASSGQGATYEQYF.

This chain joins TRBV18 and TRBJ2-7; 12 nucleotides align to TRBD2. CDR3 length: 15 amino acids. The germline V gene has CDR1 KGHSH and CDR2 LQKENI. V lost 6 bases, J lost 5 bases, and 8 bases stayed unmatched. CDR3 in DNA: TGTGCCAGCTCTCCCGGACTAGCGGGGTCGAACGAGCAGTACTTC. It translates to CASSPGLAGSNEQYF.

The gene calls are TRBV7-2 and TRBJ2-1; TRBD2 aligns across 11 bases. CDR3 length: 18 residues. V lost 4 bases, J lost 2 bases, and 10 bases stayed unmatched. Germline V gene data show CDR1 as SGHTA and CDR2 as FQGNSA. In DNA form, the CDR3 reads TGTGCCAGCAGCTCCTCGTTAGGGACTAGCGGAGCCTACAATGAGCAGTTCTTC. Its protein product is CASSSSLGTSGAYNEQFF.

The rearrangement uses TRBV5-4 and TRBJ2-2; 9 positions match TRBD1. The CDR3 runs 15 residues. Germline loops: CDR1 SGHNT, CDR2 YYREEE (reference sequence). J was trimmed by 5 bases and V by 6 bases; bases with no gene match: 8. CDR3 protein: CASTQDRGRTGELFF. The DNA for the CDR3 is TGTGCCAGCACCCAGGACAGGGGAAGGACCGGGGAGCTGTTTTTT.

The chain carries TRBV5-5 and TRBJ2-7, with 10 bases fitting TRBD1. CDR1 is SGHKS, CDR2 YYEKEE, per germline (reference sequence). The CDR3 is 13 amino acids. V gave up 3 bases and J gave up 3 bases; unmatched junction bases: 0. CDR3 protein: CASSWDRGYEQYF. Here the CDR3 DNA reads TGTGCCAGCAGCTGGGACAGGGGCTACGAGCAGTACTTC.

This clone was seen a handful of times. The chain joins TRBV28 to TRBJ1-5; no clear D gene. The CDR3 length is 14 residues. Germline loops: CDR1 MDHEN, CDR2 SYDVKM. Deletions cut 2 bases from V and 0 bases from J, with 5 bases between. Here the CDR3 reads CASSLQYSNQPQHF. Written as DNA, the CDR3 is TGTGCCAGCAGTTTACAGTATAGCAATCAGCCCCAGCATTTT.

This clone was found a few times. V gene TRBV6-1 combines with J gene TRBJ1-1, with D hard to call. There are 13 residues in the CDR3. Trimming took off 8 bases at V and 2 bases at J, with 12 bases between the two ends. Germline V gives CDR1 MNHNS, CDR2 SASEGT. The CDR3: CASQIGGNTEAFF. CDR3 DNA: TGTGCCAGCCAGATCGGAGGCAACACTGAAGCTTTCTTT.

This clone was seen a few times. The chain joins TRBV9 to TRBJ1-2; the D gene is possibly TRBD1 (5 bases). Germline CDR1 and CDR2: SGDLS and YYNGEE. Trimming left V 3 bases short and J 8 bases short, with 17 bases between. This CDR3 comprises 14 residues. Written as DNA, the CDR3 is TGTGCCAGCAGCGCATTCAAGCGGGGGGTGGGCTACACCTTC. The encoded protein is CASSAFKRGVGYTF.

The V gene is TRBV29-1, the J gene TRBJ2-7, with TRBD2 identical over 7 bases. Losses at the gene ends were 5 bases for V and 0 bases for J; bases not matched to a gene: 7. The CDR3 runs to 14 residues. Germline V lookup: CDR1 SQVTM, CDR2 ANQGSEA. DNA for the CDR3: TGCAGCGTTCGGGTCACTAGCGCCTCCTACGAGCAGTACTTC. Translation gives CSVRVTSASYEQYF.

This clone has only a few counts. The chain joins TRBV19 to TRBJ2-7, with TRBD2 identical over 11 bases. The CDR3 covers 13 residues. Unmatched junction bases numbered 3, after V lost 6 bases and J lost 5 bases. Germline values: CDR1 LNHDA, CDR2 SQIVND (reference sequence). The CDR3 loop is CASSLTSGNEQYF. CDR3 nucleotide sequence: TGTGCCAGTAGCCTGACTAGCGGGAACGAGCAGTACTTC.

The chain recombines TRBV9 with TRBJ2-1, with unresolved D. Germline-derived CDR1 and CDR2 are SGDLS and YYNGEE. Trimming took 5 bases from V and 4 from J, leaving 13 bases between them. This CDR3 has 14 amino acids. The chain's CDR3 is CASREYVEYNEQFF. The CDR3 region has the DNA TGTGCCAGCAGGGAATACGTGGAGTACAATGAGCAGTTCTTC.

The V gene is TRBV28, the J gene TRBJ2-3; tentative D call: TRBD2 (6 bases). Germline lookup yields CDR1 MDHEN and CDR2 SYDVKM. CDR3 length equals 15 residues. V dropped 2 bases and J dropped 5 bases, with 14 bases sitting between them. The CDR3 DNA follows: TGTGCCAGCAGTTTAGCCGGGAGAGGTAAAGATACGCAGTATTTT. As protein: CASSLAGRGKDTQYF. The variable domain in full, completed from reference TRBV28 and TRBJ2-3, reads DVKVTQSSRYLVKRTGEKVFLECVQDMDHENMFWYRQDPGLGLRLIYFSYDVKMKEKGDIPEGYSVSREKKERFSLILESASTNQTSMYLCASSLAGRGKDTQYFGPGTRLTVL.

The table lists this clone with a few counts. The chain couples TRBV7-9 to TRBJ2-5, with 8 bases fitting TRBD2. The CDR3 length is 16 residues. The germline gives CDR1 SEHNR, CDR2 FQNEAQ (reference sequence). Germline trimming cut 4 bases from V and 5 bases from J; bases unmatched to any gene: 12. This CDR3 reads CASSSPEAGGEETQYF. The DNA for the CDR3 is TGTGCCAGCAGCTCCCCCGAGGCGGGAGGAGAGGAGACCCAGTACTTC.

The V and J genes are TRBV30 and TRBJ1-6; 9 bases fit TRBD1. The CDR3 loop spans 16 amino acids. Germline trimming cut 4 bases from V and 11 bases from J; bases unmatched to any gene: 15. Germline CDR1 and CDR2: GTSNPN and SVGIG (reference sequence). CDR3 sequence (DNA): TGTGCCTGGACCCCCCCGACCGCGGGACAGGGCCCACCCCTCCACTTT. It translates to CAWTPPTAGQGPPLHF.

This clone was seen a handful of times. This rearrangement joins TRBV27 to TRBJ2-5, with TRBD1 matching 8 bases. The V and J ends lost 4 bases and 4 bases, in that order; junction bases with no gene match: 5. CDR1 is MNHEY and CDR2 is SMNVEV in the germline V gene (reference sequence). This CDR3 region has 14 residues. CDR3 nucleotides: TGTGCCAGCAGTTCCAGGGGGCTCGGAGAGACCCAGTACTTC. Translation gives CASSSRGLGETQYF.

This clone was counted only a few times. V and J are TRBV9 and TRBJ1-4; 7 nucleotides line up with TRBD1. The trim removed 4 bases at V and 5 bases at J, leaving 8 bases unmatched. CDR3 length equals 15 residues. The V gene's germline CDR1 is SGDLS and CDR2 YYNGEE. The CDR3 DNA is TGTGCCAGCAGCACTTCGGGACAGCGAAATGAAAAACTGTTTTTT. The encoded protein is CASSTSGQRNEKLFF.

This rearrangement joins TRBV5-7 to TRBJ2-5; tentatively, D is TRBD1 (6 bases). TRBV5-7 is an ORF, and what it does is uncertain. CDR3 length equals 16 residues. V shed 0 bases and J shed 1 base, with 13 bases lying between them. In nucleotides, the CDR3 is TGTGCCAGCAGCTTGGGGGACAAAAAAGTCCAAGAGACCCAGTACTTC. Its translation: CASSLGDKKVQETQYF.

This clone was counted a few times. This sequence joins TRBV29-1 and TRBJ1-5; 10 bases fit TRBD1. Trimming at V came to 6 bases and at J to 5 bases, leaving 1 base not matched to a gene. Germline V gene sequence: CDR1 SQVTM, CDR2 ANQGSEA. The CDR3 spans 12 residues. DNA for the CDR3: TGCAGCGTCGGGACAGGGGATCAGCCCCAGCATTTT. Encoded protein: CSVGTGDQPQHF.